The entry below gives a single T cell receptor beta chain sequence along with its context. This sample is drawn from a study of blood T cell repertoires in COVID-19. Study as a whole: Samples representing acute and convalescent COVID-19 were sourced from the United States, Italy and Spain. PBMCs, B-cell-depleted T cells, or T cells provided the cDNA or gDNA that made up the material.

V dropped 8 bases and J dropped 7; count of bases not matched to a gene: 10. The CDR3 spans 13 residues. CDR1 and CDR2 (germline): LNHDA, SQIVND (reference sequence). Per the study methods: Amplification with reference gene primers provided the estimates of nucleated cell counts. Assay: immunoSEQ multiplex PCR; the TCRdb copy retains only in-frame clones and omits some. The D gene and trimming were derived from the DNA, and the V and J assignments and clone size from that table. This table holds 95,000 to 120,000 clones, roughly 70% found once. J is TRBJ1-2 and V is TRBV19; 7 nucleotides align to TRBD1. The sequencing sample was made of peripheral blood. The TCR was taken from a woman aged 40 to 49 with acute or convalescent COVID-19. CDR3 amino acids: CASVRGGTGGYTF. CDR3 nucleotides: TGTGCCAGTGTACGAGGGGGCACGGGTGGCTACACCTTC.